These T cell receptor beta chains were read from a single sample in a study of blood T cell repertoires in COVID-19. Sequenced by immunoSEQ multiplex PCR; TCRdb stores in-frame clones only, minus some. The top ten clones hold 9% to 15% of a sample with under 250,000 clones, roughly 82% of them seen once. The sequencing sample was made of peripheral blood. These receptors were obtained from a man aged 80 or over with acute or convalescent COVID-19. CDR3s include the opening cysteine and the closing phenylalanine or tryptophan. The D gene is left open where the match is weak. Clone size is stated in some rows and not others, as once, few, many or a class when expanded.

clone_size: -
d_call: TRBD1
v_call: TRBV29-1
j_call: TRBJ2-3
cdr3_nt: TGCAGCGTTGACAGGGGGACAGATACGCAGTATTTT
cdr3_aa: CSVDRGTDTQYF

clone_size: -
d_call: -
v_call: TRBV27
j_call: TRBJ2-2
cdr3_nt: TGTGCCAGCAGGAGACAGCTGAACACCGGGGAGCTGTTTTTT
cdr3_aa: CASRRQLNTGELFF

clone_size: -
d_call: TRBD2
v_call: TRBV2
j_call: TRBJ2-2
cdr3_nt: TGTGCCAGCAGTCCACTAGCGCGCGCCGGGGAGCTGTTTTTT
cdr3_aa: CASSPLARAGELFF

clone_size: -
d_call: TRBD1
v_call: TRBV9
j_call: TRBJ2-2
cdr3_nt: TGTGCCAGCAGAGCCGGGACAGGGTTAAGCGGGGAGCTGTTTTTT
cdr3_aa: CASRAGTGLSGELFF

clone_size: -
d_call: TRBD1
v_call: TRBV5-3
j_call: TRBJ1-5
cdr3_nt: TGTGCCAGAAGTTCGTCCTGGGACAGATATCAGCCCCAGCATTTT
cdr3_aa: CARSSSWDRYQPQHF

clone_size: -
d_call: TRBD1
v_call: TRBV6-2/TRBV6-3
j_call: TRBJ2-3
cdr3_nt: TGTGCCAGCAGCCCCGGGACAGGACCCACAGATACGCAGTATTTT
cdr3_aa: CASSPGTGPTDTQYF

clone_size: few
d_call: TRBD1
v_call: TRBV7-2
j_call: TRBJ1-6
cdr3_nt: TGTGCCAGCAGCTTGGGACAGTTGAATTCACCCCTCCACTTT
cdr3_aa: CASSLGQLNSPLHF

clone_size: -
d_call: -
v_call: TRBV15
j_call: TRBJ2-7
cdr3_nt: TGTGCCACCAGCAGAGATCCGGGGAGATCCTACGAGCAGTACTTC
cdr3_aa: CATSRDPGRSYEQYF

clone_size: few
d_call: -
v_call: TRBV4-2
j_call: TRBJ1-3
cdr3_nt: TGTGCCAGCAGCCAAGGTTACAGGGAAAACACCATATATTTT
cdr3_aa: CASSQGYRENTIYF

clone_size: -
d_call: -
v_call: TRBV6-1
j_call: TRBJ1-2
cdr3_nt: TGTGCCAGCAGTGAAACCTGGGGGCGAGGCTACACCTTC
cdr3_aa: CASSETWGRGYTF

clone_size: few
d_call: -
v_call: TRBV5-6
j_call: TRBJ2-1
cdr3_nt: TGTGCCAGCAGCTTGGGAGGCTCCTACAATGAGCAGTTCTTC
cdr3_aa: CASSLGGSYNEQFF

clone_size: -
d_call: -
v_call: TRBV7-2
j_call: TRBJ1-1
cdr3_nt: TGTGCCAGCAGCTTATTAAATTTCGGGGGGACTATAGCTTTCTTT
cdr3_aa: CASSLLNFGGTIAFF

clone_size: -
d_call: -
v_call: TRBV7-2
j_call: TRBJ1-2
cdr3_nt: TGTGCCAGCAGCTTAGCGTTCAGGGCTAATGGCTACACCTTC
cdr3_aa: CASSLAFRANGYTF

clone_size: once
d_call: TRBD1
v_call: TRBV18
j_call: TRBJ1-5
cdr3_nt: TGTGCCAGCTCACCGGACAGGGGGGGAAATCAGCCCCAGCATTTT
cdr3_aa: CASSPDRGGNQPQHF

clone_size: once
d_call: TRBD1
v_call: TRBV28
j_call: TRBJ1-4
cdr3_nt: TGTGCCAGCTGCGCACAGGGGGGCGTCGAAAAACTGTTTTTT
cdr3_aa: CASCAQGGVEKLFF

clone_size: -
d_call: TRBD2
v_call: TRBV27
j_call: TRBJ2-2
cdr3_nt: TGTGCCAGCGGACTAGCGGGTGCGAACACCGGGGAGCTGTTTTTT
cdr3_aa: CASGLAGANTGELFF

clone_size: -
d_call: -
v_call: TRBV12-3/TRBV12-4
j_call: TRBJ1-2
cdr3_nt: TGTGCCAGCACTCCGATAGGGGGCTATGGCTACACCTTC
cdr3_aa: CASTPIGGYGYTF

clone_size: -
d_call: TRBD1
v_call: TRBV6-4
j_call: TRBJ1-5
cdr3_nt: TGTGCCAGCAGTATACAGGGGGGTAATCAGCCCCAGCATTTT
cdr3_aa: CASSIQGGNQPQHF

clone_size: -
d_call: TRBD2
v_call: TRBV28
j_call: TRBJ2-1
cdr3_nt: TGTGCCAGCAGTTCAAGCGGGAGGGCCAAGAATGAGCAGTTCTTC
cdr3_aa: CASSSSGRAKNEQFF

clone_size: -
d_call: -
v_call: TRBV29-1
j_call: TRBJ1-2
cdr3_nt: TGCAGCGTACCCGGGGGGGTTGATGGCTACACCTTC
cdr3_aa: CSVPGGVDGYTF

clone_size: -
d_call: TRBD2
v_call: TRBV15
j_call: TRBJ2-1
cdr3_nt: TGTGTCACCAGCAGAGGAGGACTAGCATTTAACAATGAGCAGTTCTTC
cdr3_aa: CVTSRGGLAFNNEQFF

clone_size: -
d_call: TRBD1
v_call: TRBV6-5
j_call: TRBJ1-4
cdr3_nt: TGTGCCAGCAGCCGGACAGGGGAAAATGAAAAACTGTTTTTT
cdr3_aa: CASSRTGENEKLFF

clone_size: -
d_call: -
v_call: TRBV2
j_call: TRBJ1-1
cdr3_nt: TGTGCCAGCAGTGAATTTAGCAGTTTGAACACTGAAGCTTTCTTT
cdr3_aa: CASSEFSSLNTEAFF

clone_size: -
d_call: -
v_call: TRBV5-1
j_call: TRBJ1-1
cdr3_nt: TGCGCCAGCAGTACCAGGGTTAACACTGAAGCTTTCTTT
cdr3_aa: CASSTRVNTEAFF

clone_size: once
d_call: TRBD1
v_call: TRBV9
j_call: TRBJ1-4
cdr3_nt: TGTGCCAGCAGCTCGGGACAGGGGGATAATGAAAAACTGTTTTTT
cdr3_aa: CASSSGQGDNEKLFF

clone_size: -
d_call: -
v_call: TRBV19
j_call: TRBJ1-6
cdr3_nt: TGTGCCAGTAGGCTCGACGGGGGATATAATTCACCCCTCCACTTT
cdr3_aa: CASRLDGGYNSPLHF

clone_size: -
d_call: TRBD2
v_call: TRBV19
j_call: TRBJ2-3
cdr3_nt: TGTGCCAGTAGCCCGGGGGGGCTAGAGGGGGATACGCAGTATTTT
cdr3_aa: CASSPGGLEGDTQYF

clone_size: -
d_call: TRBD2
v_call: TRBV5-5
j_call: TRBJ2-3
cdr3_nt: TGTGCCAGCAGACCGGGACTAGCGGATCCCACAGATACGCAGTATTTT
cdr3_aa: CASRPGLADPTDTQYF

clone_size: once
d_call: -
v_call: TRBV28
j_call: TRBJ2-7
cdr3_nt: TGTGCCAGCAGCTCGAGATACGAGCAGTACTTC
cdr3_aa: CASSSRYEQYF

clone_size: -
d_call: -
v_call: TRBV19
j_call: TRBJ2-5
cdr3_nt: TGTGCCAGTAGTATTGAATCGGGAGTCGAGACCCAGTACTTC
cdr3_aa: CASSIESGVETQYF

clone_size: -
d_call: -
v_call: TRBV19
j_call: TRBJ2-7
cdr3_nt: TGTGCCAGTAAGGTCGTCGGGGATTACGAGCAGTACTTC
cdr3_aa: CASKVVGDYEQYF

clone_size: -
d_call: -
v_call: TRBV7-9
j_call: TRBJ1-5
cdr3_nt: TGTGCCAGCAGCTCGGACTTACCTTATAGCAATCAGCCCCAGCATTTT
cdr3_aa: CASSSDLPYSNQPQHF

clone_size: once
d_call: -
v_call: TRBV5-1
j_call: TRBJ1-2
cdr3_nt: TGCGCCAGCAGCTCCGAGCTCTATGGCTACACCTTC
cdr3_aa: CASSSELYGYTF

clone_size: few
d_call: TRBD1
v_call: TRBV19
j_call: TRBJ2-7
cdr3_nt: TGTGCCAGTAGTAGTTCGGGACAGGGGGCCTACGAGCAGTACTTC
cdr3_aa: CASSSSGQGAYEQYF

clone_size: -
d_call: -
v_call: TRBV3-1/TRBV3-2
j_call: TRBJ1-6
cdr3_nt: TGTGCCAGCAGCCCGAGGGGGAGCTCCTATAATTCACCCCTCCACTTT
cdr3_aa: CASSPRGSSYNSPLHF

clone_size: -
d_call: TRBD1
v_call: TRBV5-1
j_call: TRBJ2-3
cdr3_nt: TGCGCCAGCAGCTCCTCTGACAGGGGGCACACAGATACGCAGTATTTT
cdr3_aa: CASSSSDRGHTDTQYF

clone_size: -
d_call: -
v_call: TRBV6-6
j_call: TRBJ1-1
cdr3_nt: TGTGCCAGCAGATTGGATTCTTACGGGCGGGACACTGAAGCTTTCTTT
cdr3_aa: CASRLDSYGRDTEAFF

clone_size: -
d_call: -
v_call: TRBV7-2
j_call: TRBJ1-1
cdr3_nt: TGTGCCAGCAGCCGACAGGCTCTGGCTGAAGCTTTCTTT
cdr3_aa: CASSRQALAEAFF

clone_size: -
d_call: TRBD2
v_call: TRBV5-1
j_call: TRBJ2-5
cdr3_nt: TGCGCCAGCAGTTTTCGGGAGGGAGAGACCCAGTACTTC
cdr3_aa: CASSFREGETQYF

clone_size: -
d_call: TRBD2
v_call: TRBV20-1
j_call: TRBJ2-7
cdr3_nt: TGCAGTGCTAGTCAACTAGCGGGCAGCTCCTACGAGCAGTACTTC
cdr3_aa: CSASQLAGSSYEQYF

clone_size: -
d_call: TRBD1
v_call: TRBV19
j_call: TRBJ2-5
cdr3_nt: TGTGCCAGTAGTATTAGGACAGGGAGGAGGGAGACCCAGTACTTC
cdr3_aa: CASSIRTGRRETQYF

clone_size: -
d_call: -
v_call: TRBV7-8
j_call: TRBJ2-5
cdr3_nt: TGTGCCAGCAGCCGGGACTGGGTAAAAGAGACCCAGTACTTC
cdr3_aa: CASSRDWVKETQYF

clone_size: -
d_call: TRBD2
v_call: TRBV4-3
j_call: TRBJ2-5
cdr3_nt: TGCGCCAGCAGCCAGACTAGCACAGAGACCCAGTACTTC
cdr3_aa: CASSQTSTETQYF

clone_size: -
d_call: -
v_call: TRBV19
j_call: TRBJ1-2
cdr3_nt: TGTGCCAGTAGTCCGTCGGGCTATGGCTACACCTTC
cdr3_aa: CASSPSGYGYTF

clone_size: -
d_call: TRBD1
v_call: TRBV28
j_call: TRBJ1-6
cdr3_nt: TGTGCCAGCAGCCCCACAGGGGGATATTATTCACCCCTCCACTTT
cdr3_aa: CASSPTGGYYSPLHF

clone_size: -
d_call: TRBD2
v_call: TRBV10-3
j_call: TRBJ2-5
cdr3_nt: TGTGCCATCACCCCTAGCGGCGTCCAAGAGACCCAGTACTTC
cdr3_aa: CAITPSGVQETQYF